The entry that follows covers one T cell receptor beta chain sequence. The antigen is not known. Profiling relied on immunoSEQ multiplex PCR, and the TCRdb table lists in-frame clones only, not all of them. The repertoire consists of about 50,000 clones, with just over 85% occurring once and the leading ten covering 50% to 60%. This sample stems from a study of OX40 agonist ivuxolimab in advanced cancers. Study-wide points: On average, CD8+ T cells showed a greater number of expanded clones than CD4+. Dose levels from 0.1 to 3.0 mg/kg saw CD4+ and CD8+ blood T cells expand clonally by week 6.

V was shortened by 2 bases and J by 6 bases, with 17 bases between the two germline ends. This CDR3 is built from 16 residues. The germline CDR1 and CDR2 sequences are MGHRA and YSYEKL. The sample consisted of CD4+ or CD8+ T cells sorted from blood, taken in a trial of the OX40 agonist ivuxolimab. The receptor was derived from an adult with an advanced solid tumor such as melanoma, head and neck, liver or kidney cancer. The J gene is TRBJ2-1, the V gene TRBV4-1; a weak D match, TRBD2 (6 bases). The CDR3 DNA sequence: TGCGCCAGCAGCCAAAGTCTCAAAGTGCGGGGCAATGAGCAGTTCTTC. Translating gives CASSQSLKVRGNEQFF.